There are a few counts of the clone carrying this T cell receptor (beta chain). Its antigen is unknown. V was shortened by 8 bases and J by 5 bases, with 19 bases between the two germline ends. The germline gives CDR1 MDHEN, CDR2 SYDVKM. The CDR3 loop spans 14 amino acids. PCR used 60 Vbeta primers and 13 Jbeta primers. TCRdb keeps only in-frame clones here, not all; method: immunoSEQ multiplex PCR. Seen here are roughly 190,000 clones, around 68% observed once, and the top ten hold roughly 2.9%. The sample originates from a study of cytomegalovirus exposure and HLA in healthy donors. General study findings and limits: Associated with HLA alleles at 0.05 false discovery rate in a later analysis were 16,951 TCR beta sequences. Analyzed later, association rates of TCRs varied across HLA loci, with DRB1 most and HLA-C fewest.

The TCR originated in a man aged 35-49 years in good health and CMV-seronegative. Specimen: PBMCs. The rearrangement joins TRBV28 to TRBJ2-7; D is possibly TRBD2 (6 bases). CDR3 nucleotides: TGTGCCAGCGCATCTGGGGGGAAAGGCGACGAGCAGTACTTC. Protein sequence: CASASGGKGDEQYF.